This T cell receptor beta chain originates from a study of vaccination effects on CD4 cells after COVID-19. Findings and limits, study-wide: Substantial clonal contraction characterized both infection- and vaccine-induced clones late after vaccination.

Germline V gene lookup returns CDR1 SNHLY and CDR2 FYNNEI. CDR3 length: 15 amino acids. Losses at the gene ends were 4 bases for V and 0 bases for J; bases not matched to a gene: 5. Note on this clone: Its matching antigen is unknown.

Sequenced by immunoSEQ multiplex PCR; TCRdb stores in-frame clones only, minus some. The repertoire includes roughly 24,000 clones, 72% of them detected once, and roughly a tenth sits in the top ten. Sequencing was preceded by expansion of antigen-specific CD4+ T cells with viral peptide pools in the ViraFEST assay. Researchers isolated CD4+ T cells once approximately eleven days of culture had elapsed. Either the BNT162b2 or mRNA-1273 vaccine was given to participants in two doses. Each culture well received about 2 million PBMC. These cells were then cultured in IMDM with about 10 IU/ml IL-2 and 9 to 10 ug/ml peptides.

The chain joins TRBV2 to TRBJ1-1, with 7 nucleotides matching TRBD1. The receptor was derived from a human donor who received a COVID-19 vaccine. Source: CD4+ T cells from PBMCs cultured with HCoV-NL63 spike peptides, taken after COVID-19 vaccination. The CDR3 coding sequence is TGTGCCAGCAGTGGGGGGACAGTGATGAACACTGAAGCTTTCTTT. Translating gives CASSGGTVMNTEAFF.